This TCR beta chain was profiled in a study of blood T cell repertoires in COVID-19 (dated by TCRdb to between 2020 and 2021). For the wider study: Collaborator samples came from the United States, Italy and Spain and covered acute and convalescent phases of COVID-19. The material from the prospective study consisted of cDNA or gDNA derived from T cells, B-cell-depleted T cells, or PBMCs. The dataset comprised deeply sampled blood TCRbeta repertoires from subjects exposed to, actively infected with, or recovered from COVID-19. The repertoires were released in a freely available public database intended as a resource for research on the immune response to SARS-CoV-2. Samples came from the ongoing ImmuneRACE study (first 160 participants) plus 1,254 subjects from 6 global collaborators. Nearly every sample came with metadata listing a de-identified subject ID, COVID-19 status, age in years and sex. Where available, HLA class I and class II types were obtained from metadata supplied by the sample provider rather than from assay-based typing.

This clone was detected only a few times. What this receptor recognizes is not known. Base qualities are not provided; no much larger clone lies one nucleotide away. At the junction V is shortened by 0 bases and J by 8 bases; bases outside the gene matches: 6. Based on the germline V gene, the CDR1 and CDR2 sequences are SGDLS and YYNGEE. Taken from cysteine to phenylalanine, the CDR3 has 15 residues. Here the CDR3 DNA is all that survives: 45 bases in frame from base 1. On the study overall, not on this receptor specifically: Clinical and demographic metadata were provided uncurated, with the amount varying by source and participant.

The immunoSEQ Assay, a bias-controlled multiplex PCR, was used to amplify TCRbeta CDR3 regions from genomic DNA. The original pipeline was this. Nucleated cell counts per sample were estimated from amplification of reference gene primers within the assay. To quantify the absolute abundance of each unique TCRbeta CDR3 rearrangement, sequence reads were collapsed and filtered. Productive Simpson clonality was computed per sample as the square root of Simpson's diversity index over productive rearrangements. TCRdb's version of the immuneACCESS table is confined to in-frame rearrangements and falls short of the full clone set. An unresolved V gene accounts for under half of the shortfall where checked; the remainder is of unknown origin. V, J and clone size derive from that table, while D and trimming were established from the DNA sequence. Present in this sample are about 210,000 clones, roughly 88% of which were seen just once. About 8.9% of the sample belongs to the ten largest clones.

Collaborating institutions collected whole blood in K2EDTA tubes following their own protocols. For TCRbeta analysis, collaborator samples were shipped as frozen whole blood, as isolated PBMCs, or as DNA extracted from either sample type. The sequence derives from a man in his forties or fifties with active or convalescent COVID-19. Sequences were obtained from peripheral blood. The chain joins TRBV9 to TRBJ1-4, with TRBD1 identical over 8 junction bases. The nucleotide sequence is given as TGTGCCAGCAGCGTAGCGACAGGGGTTGGAGAAAAACTGTTTTTT. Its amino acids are CASSVATGVGEKLFF.